This T cell receptor (beta chain) was obtained from a study of CD4 T cells in relation to SARS-CoV-2 and coronaviruses. Study details: PBMCs were cultured with antigen for over 8 days before TCR beta sequencing. A couple of subjects were Hispanic; patients were roughly 8 males and a few females.

Naive and memory CD4+ T cells were cultured with CEF, then survey-sequenced. Repertoires were generated with immunoSEQ multiplex PCR, while TCRdb's copy carries only in-frame clones and drops some. Here the sample spans tens of thousands of clones, approximately 82% being singletons. Comments on this clone: Its antigen is as yet unknown.

There are 14 residues in the CDR3. V lost 3 bases and J 2 bases, leaving 11 bases between the germline ends. Germline V gives CDR1 GTSNPN, CDR2 SVGIG (reference sequence). For approximately 10 days, some 9.7 x 10^4 sorted CD4+ cells grew with T cell-depleted PBMCs and CEF. Source material: naive CD4+ T cells from PBMCs, cultured in vitro. Stated subset: naive CD4+ T cells isolated by negative enrichment. This chain joins TRBV30 and TRBJ2-1, with unresolved D. This sequence was found in an adult with COVID-19. The CDR3 nucleotides are TGTGCCTGGAGCAGAGGTCGAACCTACAATGAGCAGTTCTTC. This translates into CAWSRGRTYNEQFF.